This T cell receptor (beta chain) was observed in a study of cytomegalovirus exposure and HLA in healthy donors. Study details: Counted in an early data release were about 85 million unique TCRs from HLA-typed donors.

Whole-study results and caveats: Many donors shared some public TCRs, even though most TCR sequences were rare. Serostatus for CMV was the only available immune exposure information. As was reported, the HLA-A and HLA-B alleles of most subjects were accurately predicted from TCR beta sequences.

This clone occurred a few times. The antigen is undetermined. V shed 0 bases and J shed 2 bases, with 10 bases lying between them. CDR3 length: 15 amino acids. From germline, CDR1 is SGDLS and CDR2 YYNGEE. PCR used 60 Vbeta primers and 13 Jbeta primers. The repertoire was sequenced with immunoSEQ multiplex PCR; TCRdb's copy has only in-frame clones and lacks some. The profile shows under 150,000 clones, roughly 82% of them singletons. The chain employs TRBV9 and TRBJ2-3; D gene unclear. The sample was PBMCs. This TCR came from a boy between 10 and 17 years old in good health and CMV-seronegative. The CDR3 DNA reads TGTGCCAGCAGCGTAGGGGCAGGCGACACAGATACGCAGTATTTT. It yields the protein CASSVGAGDTDTQYF.